Presented here are 31 T cell receptor beta chains from one specimen sequenced in a study of T cells in narcolepsy. Clones were sequenced by immunoSEQ multiplex PCR, and TCRdb holds only the in-frame ones, with some missing. The data contain over 25,000 clones, about four fifths of them seen just once; the ten biggest clones take up 3.4%. Input material: CD45RA- memory CD4+ T cells from PBMCs. The receptors come from a human donor with narcolepsy.

This clone was detected only a few times. The chain combines TRBV6-1 with TRBJ1-3; TRBD1 matches at 7 bases. Losses at the gene ends were 6 bases for V and 4 bases for J; bases not matched to a gene: 6. The CDR3 extends over 14 amino acids. The germline V gene has CDR1 MNHNS and CDR2 SASEGT. CDR3 sequence reads: CASSRDRAGNTIYF. CDR3 nucleotide sequence: TGTGCCAGCAGCCGAGACAGGGCAGGAAACACCATATATTTT.

The chain recombines TRBV15 with TRBJ2-3, with 8 bases identical to TRBD2. The CDR3 spans 17 residues. J gave up 2 bases and V 1 base, and 8 bases lay outside the gene matches. Germline CDR1 LNHNV, CDR2 YYDKDF (reference sequence). CDR3 loop: CATSRGAAGGLTDTQYF. The CDR3 DNA sequence: TGTGCCACCAGCAGAGGTGCCGCGGGGGGACTCACAGATACGCAGTATTTT.

The V and J genes are TRBV6-1 and TRBJ1-2; 7 nucleotides match TRBD1. This CDR3 is built from 15 residues. The trim removed 4 bases at V and 4 bases at J, leaving 9 bases unmatched. In germline, CDR1 is MNHNS, CDR2 SASEGT. The DNA of the CDR3 is TGTGCCAGCAGTGCCCCGGGGACAGCTACCTATGGCTACACCTTC. Protein product: CASSAPGTATYGYTF.

The chain couples TRBV5-4 to TRBJ1-2; TRBD1 matches at 7 bases. The CDR3 consists of 15 residues. Germline-derived CDR1 and CDR2 are SGHNT and YYREEE (reference sequence). The J segment lost 0 bases and the V segment lost 5 bases, leaving 7 bases of the junction unmatched. CDR3 region: CASSYSGTANYGYTF. CDR3 DNA: TGTGCCAGCAGTTACTCCGGGACAGCTAACTATGGCTACACCTTC.

Turning to this clone: Germline and junction disagree at one end, which may indicate a read error. CDR3 DNA sequence: TGTGCTAGTGCCGCGGACAGGACCACAGACACGCAGTATTTT. This encodes CASAADRTTDTQYF. The rearrangement links TRBV12-5 to TRBJ2-3; 7 nucleotides line up with TRBD1. The CDR3 consists of 14 residues. Germline CDR1 LGHNT, CDR2 FRNRAP. Complete variable domain (other parts from reference TRBV12-5 and TRBJ2-3): DARVTQTPRHKVTEMGQEVTMRCQPILGHNTVFWYRQTMMQGLELLAYFRNRAPLDDSGMPKDRFSAEMPDATLATLKIQPSEPRDSAVYFCASAADRTTDTQYFGPGTRLTVL.

The chain couples TRBV5-1 to TRBJ2-2; D is uncertain. This CDR3 has 12 residues. Trimming took 2 bases from V and 5 from J, leaving 4 bases between them. The germline gives CDR1 SGHRS, CDR2 YFSETQ. CDR3 nucleotides: TGCGCCAGCAGCTTCGATACCGGGGAGCTGTTTTTT. Its translation: CASSFDTGELFF. The full variable domain, completed using reference TRBV5-1 and TRBJ2-2, is KAGVTQTPRYLIKTRGQQVTLSCSPISGHRSVSWYQQTPGQGLQFLFEYFSETQRNKGNFPGRFSGRQFSNSRSEMNVSTLELGDSALYLCASSFDTGELFFGEGSRLTVL.

The V gene is TRBV19, the J gene TRBJ2-5; 7 nucleotides match TRBD2. From germline, CDR1 is LNHDA and CDR2 SQIVND (reference sequence). The CDR3 covers 16 residues. V shed 3 bases, J shed 0 bases, and the junction held 7 bases outside the gene matches. The CDR3 loop is CASSIPGLPYQETQYF. CDR3 DNA sequence: TGTGCCAGTAGTATCCCGGGACTACCGTACCAAGAGACCCAGTACTTC.

The chain couples TRBV15 to TRBJ1-5; possible D gene TRBD1, 5 bases. The germline CDR1 and CDR2 sequences are LNHNV and YYDKDF (reference sequence). The CDR3 extends over 15 amino acids. Trimming cost V 0 bases and J 9 bases, with 15 bases left between them. The CDR3 loop reads CATSRDGQGVRPQHF. In nucleotides, the CDR3 is TGTGCCACCAGCAGAGATGGGCAGGGCGTGCGGCCCCAGCATTTT.

This clone was counted only a few times. V and J are TRBV5-8 and TRBJ2-7, with 8 bases aligning to TRBD1. Germline values: CDR1 SGHTS, CDR2 YDEGEE. The CDR3 covers 15 residues. Unmatched junction bases numbered 6, after V lost 0 bases and J lost 4 bases. This chain's CDR3 is CASSLGTGLRYEQYF. Here the CDR3 DNA reads TGTGCCAGCAGCTTGGGGACAGGGCTTAGGTACGAGCAGTACTTC.

This chain links TRBV7-8 with TRBJ2-5; 11 nucleotides line up with TRBD2. V dropped 5 bases and J dropped 1; count of bases not matched to a gene: 6. The length of the CDR3 is 16 residues. Germline-derived CDR1 and CDR2 are SGHVS and FQNEAQ. CDR3 nucleotides: TGTGCCAGCAGCAATAGCGGGGGGGCCCCCCAAGAGACCCAGTACTTC. This codes for CASSNSGGAPQETQYF.

This sequence joins TRBV11-2 and TRBJ1-3; 10 bases are a match to TRBD1. This CDR3 has 15 amino acids. V shed 5 bases and J 0 bases; nucleotides not matched to a gene: 1. CDR1 SGHAT and CDR2 FQNNGV come from the germline V gene. The CDR3 here is CASSGQGVSGNTIYF. CDR3 coding DNA: TGTGCCAGCAGCGGACAGGGGGTCTCTGGAAACACCATATATTTT.

The sample holds a few counts of this clone. The rearrangement uses TRBV5-6 and TRBJ1-6, with 10 positions matching TRBD1. CDR3 size: 16 residues. The germline CDR1 and CDR2 sequences are SGHDT and YYEEEE. The V and J ends lost 0 bases and 7 bases, in that order; junction bases with no gene match: 4. The CDR3 region has the DNA TGTGCCAGCAGCTTGGTTTCGGGACAGGGGAATTCACCCCTCCACTTT. Translated: CASSLVSGQGNSPLHF.

The rearrangement joins TRBV15 to TRBJ1-2; 7 bases are shared with TRBD1. The trim removed 4 bases at V and 2 bases at J, leaving 1 base unmatched. The CDR3 length is 13 residues. From germline, CDR1 is LNHNV and CDR2 YYDKDF (reference sequence). CDR3 loop: CATSIQGNYGYTF. CDR3 in DNA: TGTGCCACCAGCATACAGGGGAACTATGGCTACACCTTC.

This chain connects TRBV19 to TRBJ1-1; 7 nucleotides match TRBD1. From germline, CDR1 is LNHDA and CDR2 SQIVND (reference sequence). The CDR3 extends over 16 amino acids. V gave up 1 base and J gave up 0 bases; unmatched junction bases: 5. This CDR3 reads CASSIGRGRVNTEAFF. CDR3 sequence (DNA): TGTGCCAGTAGTATAGGGAGGGGGCGCGTGAACACTGAAGCTTTCTTT.

This rearrangement joins TRBV6-5 to TRBJ2-3; 7 bases line up with TRBD1. This CDR3 spans 16 amino acids. Germline CDR1 and CDR2: MNHEY and SVGAGI. Unmatched junction bases numbered 6, after V lost 3 bases and J lost 0 bases. CDR3 amino acids: CASSYGDRSSTDTQYF. DNA of the CDR3: TGTGCCAGCAGTTATGGGGACAGATCTAGCACAGATACGCAGTATTTT.

The chain has TRBV11-3 and TRBJ2-1; D gene ambiguous. The CDR3 contains 11 residues. The germline V gene has CDR1 SGHNT and CDR2 YENEEA. Trimming pared 8 bases from V and 8 bases from J, leaving 10 bases between. As DNA, the CDR3 is TGTGCCAGCGGGGTTTCACATGAGCAGTTCTTC. Its translation: CASGVSHEQFF.

This chain connects TRBV6-1 to TRBJ2-7; perhaps D is TRBD1 or TRBD2 (5 bases each). V lost 6 bases and J lost 0, with 15 bases in between. CDR3 size: 15 residues. The germline gives CDR1 MNHNS, CDR2 SASEGT. The CDR3 sequence is CASRGRNLGSYEQYF. For the CDR3, the DNA is TGTGCCAGCAGGGGACGTAATCTTGGCTCCTACGAGCAGTACTTC.

The rearrangement joins TRBV7-9 to TRBJ1-6, with D perhaps matching TRBD1 (5 bases). In germline, CDR1 is SEHNR, CDR2 FQNEAQ (reference sequence). V lost 1 base, J lost 6 bases, and 13 bases lay in between. This CDR3 has 16 amino acids. The DNA for the CDR3 is TGTGCCAGCAGCTTAGAAAGGGGATTTGCTAATTCACCCCTCCACTTT. Protein: CASSLERGFANSPLHF.

The V call is TRBV2, the J call TRBJ2-7; tentative D call: TRBD2 (7 bases). Trimming took off 10 bases at V and 2 bases at J, with 12 bases between the two ends. CDR1 SNHLY and CDR2 FYNNEI come from the germline V gene. This CDR3 comprises 12 residues. Here the CDR3 reads CATGGGPYEQYF. In DNA form, the CDR3 reads TGTGCCACTGGGGGGGGGCCCTACGAGCAGTACTTC.

This chain uses TRBV7-2 with TRBJ1-2; 7 nucleotides match TRBD1. Germline V gives CDR1 SGHTA, CDR2 FQGNSA. The trim removed 6 bases at V and 8 bases at J, leaving 9 bases unmatched. CDR3 length: 13 residues. In DNA, the CDR3 is TGTGCCAGCAGAGAGACAGGGACGCGAGGCTACACCTTC. It translates to CASRETGTRGYTF. Variable domain in full (rest from reference TRBV7-2 and TRBJ1-2): GAGVSQSPSNKVTEKGKDVELRCDPISGHTALYWYRQSLGQGLEFLIYFQGNSAPDKSGLPSDRFSAERTGGSVSTLTIQRTQQEDSAVYLCASRETGTRGYTFGSGTRLTVV.

The chain joins TRBV10-3 to TRBJ2-1; TRBD2 matches at 8 bases. This CDR3 contains 16 residues. With 0 bases clipped from V and 11 bases from J, the junction kept 12 bases outside the gene matches. Germline CDR1 reads ENHRY; CDR2 reads SYGVKD. The CDR3 protein is CAISESFGGGRRQQFF. In nucleotides, the CDR3 is TGTGCCATCAGTGAGTCGTTCGGGGGGGGCCGCAGGCAGCAGTTCTTC.

The V gene is TRBV4-2, the J gene TRBJ2-3; 10 nucleotides line up with TRBD2. CDR3 length equals 17 residues. With V trimmed by 6 bases and J by 5 bases, 14 bases remained unmatched. Germline CDR1 and CDR2: LGHNA and YNFKEQ. This CDR3 is CASRTTPLAGSGDTQYF. The CDR3 bases are TGTGCCAGCAGGACGACCCCACTAGCGGGGTCCGGAGATACGCAGTATTTT.

V gene TRBV6-5 combines with J gene TRBJ2-7; D possibly uses TRBD1 or TRBD2 (6 bases each). Trimming pared 7 bases from V and 6 bases from J, leaving 16 bases between. From germline, CDR1 is MNHEY and CDR2 SVGAGI. The CDR3 length is 13 residues. CDR3 DNA: TGTGCCAGCAACTGGAGGGGGGAAGGCGAGCAGTACTTC. Translated: CASNWRGEGEQYF.

The genes are TRBV9 and TRBJ2-5, with a weak D call TRBD2 (5 bases). The V gene's germline CDR1 is SGDLS and CDR2 YYNGEE. With 0 bases removed from V and 10 bases from J, the gap between germline ends came to 13 bases. CDR3 length equals 13 residues. In DNA, the CDR3 is TGTGCCAGCAGCGTAGGCCAGGCACGGGACCAGTACTTC. Protein: CASSVGQARDQYF.

The chain is built from TRBV9 and TRBJ2-5; unclear D gene. The germline CDR1 and CDR2 sequences are SGDLS and YYNGEE. The CDR3 loop spans 12 amino acids. With 4 bases removed from V and 2 bases from J, the gap between germline ends came to 6 bases. The CDR3 here is CASSSQQETQYF. The CDR3, as DNA: TGTGCCAGCAGCTCCCAACAAGAGACCCAGTACTTC.

The count of this clone is one. The rearrangement links TRBV11-2 to TRBJ1-2; possibly TRBD1 for D (5 bases). V was trimmed by 5 bases and J by 2 bases, leaving 18 bases between them. Germline V gene sequence: CDR1 SGHAT, CDR2 FQNNGV. The CDR3 has 16 residues. The DNA for the CDR3 is TGTGCCAGCAGCCCCGGTGGGGCGGCCGGAAACTATGGCTACACCTTC. Its translation is CASSPGGAAGNYGYTF. The full variable domain, in which reference TRBV11-2 and TRBJ1-2 provide the parts outside the CDR3, is EAGVAQSPRYKIIEKRQSVAFWCNPISGHATLYWYQQILGQGPKLLIQFQNNGVVDDSQLPKDRFSAERLKGVDSTLKIQPAKLEDSAVYLCASSPGGAAGNYGYTFGSGTRLTVV.

The chain carries TRBV6-1 and TRBJ2-7, with D possibly TRBD2 on 6 matching bases. The CDR3 is 15 amino acids. Trimming stripped 2 bases from V and 2 bases from J, with 13 bases between. Germline CDR1 reads MNHNS; CDR2 reads SASEGT. CDR3 sequence (DNA): TGTGCCAGCAGTGAATTGGGGACTCAACCCTACGAGCAGTACTTC. It translates to CASSELGTQPYEQYF.

The gene calls are TRBV5-6 and TRBJ2-5; D uncertain. Germline V gene data show CDR1 as SGHDT and CDR2 as YYEEEE. V lost 1 base and J lost 0, with 1 base in between. This CDR3 region has 12 residues. CDR3 sequence: CASSLYQETQYF. CDR3 DNA: TGTGCCAGCAGCTTGTACCAAGAGACCCAGTACTTC.

V gene TRBV6-9 combines with J gene TRBJ2-1; D gene ambiguous. CDR1 is MNHGY, CDR2 SVAAGI, per germline. This CDR3 is built from 11 residues. Trimming took off 6 bases at V and 9 bases at J, with 9 bases between the two ends. CDR3 DNA sequence: TGTGCCAGCAGCCCCGTGGGTGAGCAGTTCTTC. It is translated as CASSPVGEQFF.

The chain employs TRBV11-3 and TRBJ2-7; D is perhaps TRBD1 (6 bases). CDR3 length equals 14 residues. Trimming cost V 5 bases and J 6 bases, with 17 bases left between them. Germline-derived CDR1 and CDR2 are SGHNT and YENEEA. Here the CDR3 DNA reads TGTGCCAGCAGCCGGGGACACCCTACTCCCGAGCAGTACTTC. Its translation: CASSRGHPTPEQYF.

This rearrangement joins TRBV7-2 to TRBJ2-6; possibly TRBD1 or TRBD2 for D (6 bases each). The CDR3 consists of 17 residues. The V end lost 2 bases, the J end lost 0 bases, and 11 bases lay between the germline ends. Germline V gives CDR1 SGHTA, CDR2 FQGNSA. The CDR3 protein is CASSLRGVSSGANVLTF. Written as DNA, the CDR3 is TGTGCCAGCAGCTTAAGGGGGGTCAGCTCTGGGGCCAACGTCCTGACTTTC.